This T cell receptor (beta chain) is from a study of blood T cell repertoires in COVID-19. Clones were sequenced by immunoSEQ multiplex PCR, and TCRdb holds only the in-frame ones, with some missing. The sample has approximately 290,000 clones, about 85% seen once. The germline V gene has CDR1 MDHEN and CDR2 SYDVKM. The ends lost 5 bases at V and 10 bases at J; junction bases unmatched: 9. This CDR3 spans 15 amino acids. The material sequenced was peripheral blood. This chain connects TRBV28 to TRBJ1-6; the match to TRBD1 covers 9 bases. This receptor was identified in a human donor with COVID-19, enrolled during active disease. The donor label of this sample is uncertain. CDR3 protein: CASSLRDRDSSPLHF. The CDR3 region has the DNA TGTGCCAGCAGTCTTAGGGACAGGGATAGCTCACCCCTCCACTTT.